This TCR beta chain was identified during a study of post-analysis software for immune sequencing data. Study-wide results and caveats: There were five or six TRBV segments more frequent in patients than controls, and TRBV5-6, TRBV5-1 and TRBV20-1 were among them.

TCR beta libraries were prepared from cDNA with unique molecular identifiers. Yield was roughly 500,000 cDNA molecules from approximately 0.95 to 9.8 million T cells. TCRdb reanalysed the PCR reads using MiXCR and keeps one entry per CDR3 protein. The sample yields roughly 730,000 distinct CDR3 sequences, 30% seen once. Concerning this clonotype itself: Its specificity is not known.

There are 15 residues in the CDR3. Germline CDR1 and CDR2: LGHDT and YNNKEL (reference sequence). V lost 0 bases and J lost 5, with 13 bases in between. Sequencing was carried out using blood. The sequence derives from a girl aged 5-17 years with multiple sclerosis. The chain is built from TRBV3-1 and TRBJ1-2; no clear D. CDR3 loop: CASSQELAGLYGYTF. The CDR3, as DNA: TGTGCCAGCAGCCAAGAGCTAGCAGGCCTATATGGCTACACCTTC.